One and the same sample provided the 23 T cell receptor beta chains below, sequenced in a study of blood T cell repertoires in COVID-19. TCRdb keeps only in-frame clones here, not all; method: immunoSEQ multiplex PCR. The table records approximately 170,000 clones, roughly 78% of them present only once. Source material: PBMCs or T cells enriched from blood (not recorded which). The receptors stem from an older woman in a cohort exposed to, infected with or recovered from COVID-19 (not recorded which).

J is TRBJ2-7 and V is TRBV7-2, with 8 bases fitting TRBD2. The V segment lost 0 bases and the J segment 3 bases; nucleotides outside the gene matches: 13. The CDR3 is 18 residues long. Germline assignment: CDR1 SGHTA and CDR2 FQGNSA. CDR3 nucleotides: TGTGCCAGCAGCTTAGCGGTATCAATAGCGGGAAGTCTCTACGAGCAGTACTTC. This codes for CASSLAVSIAGSLYEQYF.

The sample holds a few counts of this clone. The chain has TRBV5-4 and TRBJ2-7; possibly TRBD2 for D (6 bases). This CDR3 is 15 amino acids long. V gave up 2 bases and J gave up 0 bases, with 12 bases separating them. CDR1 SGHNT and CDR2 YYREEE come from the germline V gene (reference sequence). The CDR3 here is CASSLAGSISYEQYF. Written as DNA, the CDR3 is TGTGCCAGCAGCTTAGCGGGCTCGATCTCCTACGAGCAGTACTTC.

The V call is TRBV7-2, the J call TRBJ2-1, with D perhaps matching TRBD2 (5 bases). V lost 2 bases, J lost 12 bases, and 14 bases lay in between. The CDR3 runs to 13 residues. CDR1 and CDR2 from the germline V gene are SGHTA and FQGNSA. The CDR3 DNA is TGTGCCAGCAGCTTACCGGGGTACGGTGGGCAGTTCTTC. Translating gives CASSLPGYGGQFF.

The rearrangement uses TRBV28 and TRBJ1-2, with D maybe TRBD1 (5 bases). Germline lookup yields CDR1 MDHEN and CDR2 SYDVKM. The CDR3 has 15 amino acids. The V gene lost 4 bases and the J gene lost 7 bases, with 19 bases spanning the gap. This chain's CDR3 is CASSSPQDDSTGYTF. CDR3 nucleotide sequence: TGTGCCAGCAGTTCCCCACAGGACGATTCAACTGGCTACACCTTC.

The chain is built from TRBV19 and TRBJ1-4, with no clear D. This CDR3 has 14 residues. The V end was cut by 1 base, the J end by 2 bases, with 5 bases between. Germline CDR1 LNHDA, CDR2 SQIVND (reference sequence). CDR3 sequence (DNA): TGTGCCAGTAGTATAGGAGGCACTAATGAAAAACTGTTTTTT. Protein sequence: CASSIGGTNEKLFF.

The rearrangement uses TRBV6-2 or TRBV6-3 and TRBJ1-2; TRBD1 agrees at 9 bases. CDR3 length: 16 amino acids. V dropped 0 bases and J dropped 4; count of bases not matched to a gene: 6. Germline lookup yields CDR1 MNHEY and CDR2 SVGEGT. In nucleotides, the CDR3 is TGTGCCAGCAGTTACTCGATGGGACAGGGTCGCTATGGCTACACCTTC. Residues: CASSYSMGQGRYGYTF.

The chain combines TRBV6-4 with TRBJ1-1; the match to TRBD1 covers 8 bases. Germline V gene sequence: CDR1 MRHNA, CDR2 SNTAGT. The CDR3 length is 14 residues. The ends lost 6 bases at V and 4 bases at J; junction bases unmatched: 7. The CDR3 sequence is CASRTQGDVTEAFF. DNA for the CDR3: TGTGCCAGCAGAACACAGGGGGACGTCACTGAAGCTTTCTTT.

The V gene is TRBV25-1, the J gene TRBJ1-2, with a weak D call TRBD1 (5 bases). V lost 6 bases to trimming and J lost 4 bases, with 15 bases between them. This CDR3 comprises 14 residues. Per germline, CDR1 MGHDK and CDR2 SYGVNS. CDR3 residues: CASSPSSGVYGYTF. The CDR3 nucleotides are TGTGCCAGCAGCCCAAGCTCGGGGGTCTATGGCTACACCTTC.

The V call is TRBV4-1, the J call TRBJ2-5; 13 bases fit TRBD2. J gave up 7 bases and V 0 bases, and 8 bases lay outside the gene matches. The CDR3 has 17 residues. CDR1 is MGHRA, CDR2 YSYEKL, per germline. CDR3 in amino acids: CASSQDSTSGRKGTQYF. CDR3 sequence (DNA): TGCGCCAGCAGCCAAGATTCGACTAGCGGGAGGAAGGGGACCCAGTACTTC.

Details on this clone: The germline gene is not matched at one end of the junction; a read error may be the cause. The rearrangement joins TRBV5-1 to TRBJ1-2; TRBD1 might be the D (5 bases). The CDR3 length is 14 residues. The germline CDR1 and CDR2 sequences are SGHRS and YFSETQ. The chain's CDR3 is CATSQRGSNYGYTF. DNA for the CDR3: TGCGCCACCAGCCAGCGGGGGTCTAACTATGGCTACACCTTC.

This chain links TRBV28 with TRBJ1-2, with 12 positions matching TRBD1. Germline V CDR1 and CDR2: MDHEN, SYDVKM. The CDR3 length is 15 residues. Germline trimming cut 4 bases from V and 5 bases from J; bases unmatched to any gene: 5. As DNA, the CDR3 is TGTGCCAGCAGTTCGGGACAGGGGGCGAATTATGGCTACACCTTC. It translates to CASSSGQGANYGYTF.

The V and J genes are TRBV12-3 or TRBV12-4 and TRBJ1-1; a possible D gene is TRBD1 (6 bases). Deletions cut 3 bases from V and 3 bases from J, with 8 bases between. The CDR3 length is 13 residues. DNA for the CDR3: TGTGCCAGCAGTTTTGGGGGCTACACTGAAGCTTTCTTT. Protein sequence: CASSFGGYTEAFF.

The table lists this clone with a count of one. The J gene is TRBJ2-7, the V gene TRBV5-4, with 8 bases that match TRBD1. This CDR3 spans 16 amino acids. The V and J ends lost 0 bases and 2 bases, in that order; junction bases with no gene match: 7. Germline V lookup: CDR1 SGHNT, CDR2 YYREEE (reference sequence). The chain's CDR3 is CASSLVVRTGTYEQYF. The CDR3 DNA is TGTGCCAGCAGCTTGGTGGTGCGGACAGGGACCTACGAGCAGTACTTC.

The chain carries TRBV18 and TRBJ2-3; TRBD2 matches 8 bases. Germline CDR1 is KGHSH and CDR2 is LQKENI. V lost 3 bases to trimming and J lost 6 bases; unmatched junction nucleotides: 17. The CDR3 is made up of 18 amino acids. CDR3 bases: TGTGCCAGCTCACCCCCGGGTAGCGGGACTCCCGGGTCCGATACGCAGTATTTT. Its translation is CASSPPGSGTPGSDTQYF.

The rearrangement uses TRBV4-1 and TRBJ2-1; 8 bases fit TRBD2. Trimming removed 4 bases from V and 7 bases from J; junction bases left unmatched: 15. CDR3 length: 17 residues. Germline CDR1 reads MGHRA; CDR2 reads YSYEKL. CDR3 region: CASSRYKRERLGNEQFF. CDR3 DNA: TGCGCCAGCAGCCGCTACAAGCGGGAGAGGTTGGGGAATGAGCAGTTCTTC.

For the CDR3, the DNA is TGTGCCAGCAGCTCGGGACAGGGCGATACGCAGTATTTT. Its protein is CASSSGQGDTQYF. The chain carries TRBV11-3 and TRBJ2-3; 9 nucleotides match TRBD1. This CDR3 has 13 residues. V dropped 4 bases and J dropped 6; count of bases not matched to a gene: 2. Per the germline V gene, CDR1 is SGHNT and CDR2 is YENEEA.

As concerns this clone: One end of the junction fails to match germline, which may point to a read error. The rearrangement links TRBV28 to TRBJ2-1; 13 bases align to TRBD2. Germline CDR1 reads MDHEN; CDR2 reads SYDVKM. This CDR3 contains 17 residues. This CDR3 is CASGLGLAGSSHNEQFF. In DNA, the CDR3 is TGTGCCAGCGGGTTGGGACTAGCGGGATCCTCCCACAATGAGCAGTTCTTC.

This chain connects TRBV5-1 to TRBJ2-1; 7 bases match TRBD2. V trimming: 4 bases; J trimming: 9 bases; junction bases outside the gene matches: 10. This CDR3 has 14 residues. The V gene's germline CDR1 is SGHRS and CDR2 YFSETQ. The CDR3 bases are TGCGCCAGCAGCGCCCTGACTAGCTTGGGTGAGCAGTTCTTC. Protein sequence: CASSALTSLGEQFF.

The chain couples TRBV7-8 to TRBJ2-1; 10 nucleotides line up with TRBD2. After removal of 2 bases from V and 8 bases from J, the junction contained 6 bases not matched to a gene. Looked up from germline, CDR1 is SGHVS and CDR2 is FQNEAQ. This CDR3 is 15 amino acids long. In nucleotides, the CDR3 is TGTGCCAGCAGCTTACTAGCGGGAGATTGGTATGAGCAGTTCTTC. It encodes CASSLLAGDWYEQFF.

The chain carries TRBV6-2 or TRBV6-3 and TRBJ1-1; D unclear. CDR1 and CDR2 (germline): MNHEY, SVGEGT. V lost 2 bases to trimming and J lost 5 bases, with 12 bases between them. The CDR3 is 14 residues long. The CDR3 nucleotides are TGTGCCAGCAGTTACATATCCACGGGTACTGAAGCTTTCTTT. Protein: CASSYISTGTEAFF.

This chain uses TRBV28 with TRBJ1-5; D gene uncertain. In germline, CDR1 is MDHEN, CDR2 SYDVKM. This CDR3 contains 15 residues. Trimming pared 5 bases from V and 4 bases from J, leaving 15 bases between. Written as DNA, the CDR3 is TGTGCCAGCAGTCCGCTGGGGAGGTCAAATCAGCCCCAGCATTTT. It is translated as CASSPLGRSNQPQHF. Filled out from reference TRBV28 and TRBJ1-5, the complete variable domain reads DVKVTQSSRYLVKRTGEKVFLECVQDMDHENMFWYRQDPGLGLRLIYFSYDVKMKEKGDIPEGYSVSREKKERFSLILESASTNQTSMYLCASSPLGRSNQPQHFGDGTRLSIL.

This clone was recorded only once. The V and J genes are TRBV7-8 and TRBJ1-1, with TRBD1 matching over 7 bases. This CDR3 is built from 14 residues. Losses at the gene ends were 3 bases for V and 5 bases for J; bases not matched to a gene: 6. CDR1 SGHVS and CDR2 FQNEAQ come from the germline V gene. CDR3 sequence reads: CASSFLTGTTEAFF. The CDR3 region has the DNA TGTGCCAGCAGCTTCCTGACAGGGACGACTGAAGCTTTCTTT.

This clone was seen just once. CDR3 in amino acids: CASSATSGAYNEQFF. DNA for the CDR3: TGTGCCAGCAGCGCGACTAGCGGGGCGTACAATGAGCAGTTCTTC. This chain connects TRBV4-2 to TRBJ2-1; 11 bases map to TRBD2. Germline CDR1 reads LGHNA; CDR2 reads YNFKEQ. With V trimmed by 5 bases and J by 4 bases, 4 bases remained unmatched. CDR3 length: 15 amino acids.